This entry is about one TCR beta chain. Original processing methods: Reference gene primers were amplified, and this amplification served to estimate nucleated cell counts. TCRdb's table, derived via immunoSEQ multiplex PCR, lists solely in-frame clones and lacks some. That table gives V, J and clone size, and the DNA gave D and trimming. The top ten hold 4% to 5.5% of the sample, which has about 91,000 clones, 87% seen once. The data stem from a study of blood T cell repertoires in COVID-19. Turning to the study itself: The United States, Italy and Spain were the sources of the acute and convalescent COVID-19 samples. Sample material is recorded as cDNA or gDNA derived from T cells, B-cell-depleted T cells, or PBMCs.

The CDR3 is 15 amino acids. CDR1 SGHRS and CDR2 YFSETQ come from the germline V gene. V dropped 4 bases and J dropped 4 bases, with 17 bases sitting between them. Sequencing used peripheral blood. The chain recombines TRBV5-1 with TRBJ1-2, with a tentative D call TRBD1 (5 bases). The clonotype was recovered from a man aged 70 or older with acute or convalescent COVID-19. The DNA for the CDR3 is TGCGCCAGCAGCCCTGGGGGGGTCCCTACCTATGGCTACACCTTC. This translates into CASSPGGVPTYGYTF.